This T cell receptor (beta chain) originates from a study of T cells after yellow fever vaccination. Study-wide context: Preparation of fractions with low cell numbers was performed using SMART-Seq v4 Ultra Low Input. Study-wide points: Subsequent booster samples again held most clones from primary vaccination (more than 95% CD4, just under 90% CD8).

This CDR3 comprises 12 residues. With 7 bases removed from V and 0 bases from J, the gap between germline ends came to 5 bases. The TCR cDNA carried a universal primer site and UMIs from 5'RACE template switching. Each CDR3 protein is one row after TCRdb ran MiXCR on the 5' RACE reads. The sample has hundreds of thousands of distinct CDR3 sequences; about 12% are singletons. About this clonotype: Its antigen is still unknown.

This TCR was recovered from a man aged 25-40 years who received the YFV17D yellow fever vaccine. The chain links TRBV12-3 or TRBV12-4 to TRBJ2-3, with no clear D. This material consisted of PBMCs, taken on the day of the yellow fever booster vaccination. CDR3 sequence reads: CASTQSTDTQYF. The CDR3 nucleotides are TGTGCCAGCACGCAGAGCACAGATACGCAGTATTTT.